The rows below give T cell receptor beta chains drawn from one sample of a study of OX40 agonist ivuxolimab in advanced cancers. Measured with immunoSEQ multiplex PCR; TCRdb has only the in-frame clones, and not every one. The repertoire holds 20,000 or so clones, around four fifths seen once, with more than 9.5% in the top ten. The starting material was CD4+ or CD8+ T cells sorted from blood, obtained in a trial of the OX40 agonist ivuxolimab. These receptors were obtained from an adult with an advanced solid tumor such as melanoma, head and neck, liver or kidney cancer. Each CDR3 is given with its conserved first and last residue. The D gene is left open where the match is weak. Clone size is shown for a subset of rows, as once, few, many or a class of expanded clone.

>14|TRBV5-4|TRBJ2-7|.|TRBD1
CASSFSQGAYEQYF
TGTGCCAGCAGCTTCTCGCAGGGGGCCTACGAGCAGTACTTC
>14|TRBV6-5|TRBJ2-3|.|.
CASSYSTSRPFLYF
TGTGCCAGCAGTTACTCGACCTCCAGGCCGTTTTTGTATTTT
>14|TRBV9|TRBJ2-4|medium-sized|.
CASSVGVGLNIQYF
TGTGCCAGCAGCGTAGGGGTAGGTTTGAACATTCAGTACTTC
>15|TRBV2|TRBJ2-3|.|.
CASNGALEDTDTQYF
TGTGCCAGCAATGGGGCTTTGGAGGACACAGATACGCAGTATTTT
>16|TRBV5-1|TRBJ2-5|.|TRBD2
CASSGPSGSRQETQYF
TGCGCCAGCAGCGGACCTAGCGGGTCTAGGCAAGAGACCCAGTACTTC
>15|TRBV7-9|TRBJ1-2|.|.
CASSYPDKGMYGYTF
TGTGCCAGCAGCTACCCGGACAAGGGGATGTATGGCTACACCTTC
>18|TRBV6-1|TRBJ2-2|.|TRBD2
CASSESAAGVGNTGELFF
TGTGCCAGCAGTGAATCGGCGGCGGGAGTAGGGAACACCGGGGAGCTGTTTTTT
>15|TRBV19|TRBJ2-1|.|.
CASRSTGSSYNEQFF
TGTGCCAGTCGATCGACGGGTTCCTCCTACAATGAGCAGTTCTTC
>14|TRBV5-1|TRBJ1-5|.|.
CASSLGGSNQPQHF
TGCGCCAGCAGCTTGGGGGGTAGCAATCAGCCCCAGCATTTT
>14|TRBV4-1|TRBJ2-7|.|.
CASSQDARGNEQYF
TGCGCCAGCAGCCAGGACGCAAGGGGGAACGAGCAGTACTTC
>15|TRBV11-2|TRBJ1-4|.|.
CASSWGVSPTEKLFF
TGTGCCAGCAGCTGGGGAGTCTCACCTACGGAAAAACTGTTTTTT
>14|TRBV7-8|TRBJ1-5|few|.
CASSPGVGNQPQHF
TGTGCCAGCAGCCCCGGGGTAGGGAATCAGCCCCAGCATTTT
>16|TRBV27|TRBJ2-7|.|.
CASRFTGLQVSYEQYF
TGTGCCAGCAGGTTTACGGGACTCCAAGTTTCCTACGAGCAGTACTTC
>14|TRBV28|TRBJ2-7|.|TRBD1
CASSHGQGAYEQYF
TGTGCCAGCAGTCACGGACAGGGGGCCTACGAGCAGTACTTC
>14|TRBV6-5|TRBJ2-5|.|.
CASSLSGVQETQYF
TGTGCCAGCAGTTTGTCAGGCGTCCAAGAGACCCAGTACTTC
>19|TRBV7-9|TRBJ2-6|.|.
CASSPPTGYNGAGANVLTF
TGTGCCAGCAGCCCACCGACAGGTTATAATGGAGCTGGGGCCAACGTCCTGACTTTC
>12|TRBV2|TRBJ1-2|.|TRBD1
CASRETGDGYTF
TGTGCCAGCAGAGAGACAGGGGATGGCTACACCTTC
>13|TRBV5-6|TRBJ2-1|.|.
CASSWDGKNEQFF
TGTGCCAGCAGCTGGGACGGTAAGAATGAGCAGTTCTTC
>12|TRBV28|TRBJ2-7|.|.
CASSLFSNEQYF
TGTGCCAGCAGTTTATTTTCAAACGAGCAGTACTTC
>13|TRBV6-5|TRBJ1-5|.|.
CASSSGFNQPQHF
TGTGCCAGCAGTTCTGGGTTCAATCAGCCCCAGCATTTT
>16|TRBV5-1|TRBJ2-4|.|.
CASSLNGAGEKNIQYF
TGCGCCAGCAGCTTGAATGGCGCAGGGGAAAAAAACATTCAGTACTTC
>14|TRBV15|TRBJ1-4|.|.
CATSPHAPNEKLFF
TGTGCCACCAGCCCCCACGCCCCTAATGAAAAACTGTTTTTT
>16|TRBV14|TRBJ2-5|.|.
CASSQERGALGETQYF
TGTGCCAGCAGCCAAGAAAGGGGCGCCCTTGGGGAGACCCAGTACTTC
>13|TRBV27|TRBJ2-1|.|.
CASSFLEGNEQFF
TGTGCCAGCAGTTTCTTAGAGGGCAATGAGCAGTTCTTC
>15|TRBV27|TRBJ1-3|.|TRBD1
CASSLTGGNGNTIYF
TGTGCCAGCAGTTTGACAGGGGGCAATGGAAACACCATATATTTT
>14|TRBV27|TRBJ2-7|.|TRBD1
CASSTGTGAYEQYF
TGTGCCAGCAGTACCGGGACAGGGGCCTACGAGCAGTACTTC
>12|TRBV7-8|TRBJ2-7|.|.
CASTAGGYEQYF
TGTGCCAGCACTGCAGGAGGCTACGAGCAGTACTTC
>17|TRBV10-3|TRBJ2-3|.|.
CAISEGGWTASTDTQYF
TGTGCCATCAGTGAGGGCGGGTGGACAGCTAGCACAGATACGCAGTATTTT
>15|TRBV15|TRBJ1-5|.|TRBD1
CATSSPGQYNQPQHF
TGTGCCACCAGCAGCCCGGGACAGTACAATCAGCCCCAGCATTTT
>13|TRBV5-5|TRBJ1-3|.|.
CASIWNPGNTIYF
TGTGCCAGCATATGGAATCCTGGAAACACCATATATTTT
>18|TRBV11-2|TRBJ2-6|.|TRBD1
CASSLMAGGYSGANVLTF
TGTGCCAGCAGCTTAATGGCAGGGGGTTACTCTGGGGCCAACGTCCTGACTTTC
>15|TRBV7-9|TRBJ1-2|few|TRBD1
CASSRTGFSWNGYTF
TGTGCCAGCAGCCGGACAGGGTTCTCATGGAATGGCTACACCTTC
>15|TRBV6-4|TRBJ2-5|.|TRBD2
CASSAGGAGQETQYF
TGTGCCAGCAGTGCCGGGGGGGCAGGCCAAGAGACCCAGTACTTC
>15|TRBV28|TRBJ2-7|once|TRBD2
CASSFLRGRAYEQYF
TGTGCCAGCAGTTTTCTTCGAGGGAGGGCCTACGAGCAGTACTTC
>15|TRBV10-3|TRBJ2-7|.|TRBD2
CAISEILAGTYEQYF
TGTGCCATCAGTGAGATTCTAGCGGGGACCTACGAGCAGTACTTC
>11|TRBV10-1|TRBJ2-7|.|.
CASSRRDEQYF
TGCGCCAGCAGTAGAAGGGACGAGCAGTACTTC
>15|TRBV5-5|TRBJ2-5|.|TRBD2
CASIRTSGRSETQYF
TGTGCCAGCATTCGCACTAGCGGGAGATCAGAGACCCAGTACTTC
>15|TRBV30|TRBJ1-4|.|.
CAWSEEGPANEKLFF
TGTGCCTGGAGTGAGGAGGGGCCAGCTAATGAAAAACTGTTTTTT
>14|TRBV10-3|TRBJ2-5|.|TRBD2
CAIRGTSGQETQYF
TGTGCCATCAGGGGGACTAGCGGACAAGAGACCCAGTACTTC
>11|TRBV19|TRBJ2-7|.|.
CASSWYYEQYF
TGTGCCAGTAGTTGGTACTACGAGCAGTACTTC
>15|TRBV13|TRBJ1-2|.|.
CASSVMGAALYGYTF
TGTGCCAGCAGCGTAATGGGGGCGGCCCTCTATGGCTACACCTTC
>15|TRBV29-1|TRBJ2-1|.|.
CSVEEGQSSYNEQFF
TGCAGCGTTGAAGAGGGCCAGAGCTCCTACAATGAGCAGTTCTTC